This T cell receptor beta chain was identified in a study of T cells expressing NK-cell markers. Across the whole study: Repertoire data for TCR beta were derived from sorted T cells (CD3+CD56+NKG2C+, CD3+CD56+NKG2C- and CD3+CD56-NKG2C+).

Details on this clonotype: What it recognizes is unknown.

CDR1 is DFQATT and CDR2 is SNEGSKA in the germline V gene (reference sequence). This CDR3 is 13 amino acids long. Study-level findings and limits: Of the CD8+ T cells in a handful of donors, roughly 1.0-7.5% belonged to dominant NKG2C+ clonotypes. Dominance of the CD3+CD56-NKG2C+ fraction by these clonotypes also held in several donors.

In generating TCR beta cDNA, 5'RACE template switching with UMIs was used. TCRdb re-called the 5' RACE reads and shows each CDR3 protein once, DNA omitted. Recorded for this sample: fewer than 400,000 distinct CDR3 sequences. V gene TRBV20-1 combines with J gene TRBJ1-1; TCRdb's assignment of TRBD1 cannot be checked, as there is no DNA. The specimen sequenced was blood T cells: a sorted CD56 or NKG2C T cell subset, CD4+ or CD8+ T cells, or bulk PBMC T cells (not recorded which). This clonotype originated in a woman aged 45 to 65 in good health. The CDR3 protein is CSAPDSVSYGAFF.